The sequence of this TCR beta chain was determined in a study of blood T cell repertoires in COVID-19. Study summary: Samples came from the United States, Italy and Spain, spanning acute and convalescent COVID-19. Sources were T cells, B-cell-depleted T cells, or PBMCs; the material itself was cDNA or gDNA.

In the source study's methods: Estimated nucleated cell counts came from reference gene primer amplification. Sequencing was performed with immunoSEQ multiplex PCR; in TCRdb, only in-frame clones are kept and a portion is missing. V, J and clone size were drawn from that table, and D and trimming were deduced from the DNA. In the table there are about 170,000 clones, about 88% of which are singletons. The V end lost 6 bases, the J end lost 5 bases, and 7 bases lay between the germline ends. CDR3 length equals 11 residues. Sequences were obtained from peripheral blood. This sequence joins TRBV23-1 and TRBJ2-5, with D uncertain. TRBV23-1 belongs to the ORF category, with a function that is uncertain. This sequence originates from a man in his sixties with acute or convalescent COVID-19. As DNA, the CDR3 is TGCGCCAGCAGGCCCCAGGAGACCCAGTACTTC. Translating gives CASRPQETQYF.